The T cell receptor beta chain described here comes from a study of blood T cell repertoires in COVID-19. For the study at large: Italy, Spain and the United States were the sources of the convalescent and acute COVID-19 samples. Sample material is recorded as cDNA or gDNA derived from T cells, B-cell-depleted T cells, or PBMCs.

It was during active infection that Seattle patients were enrolled and then longitudinally followed. Germline loops: CDR1 SNHLY, CDR2 FYNNEI. The J segment lost 1 base and the V segment lost 5 bases, leaving 3 bases of the junction unmatched. The CDR3 loop spans 15 amino acids. As handled by the study authors: Scientists estimated how many nucleated cells there were by amplifying reference gene primers. Using immunoSEQ multiplex PCR, the repertoire was profiled, and TCRdb retains in-frame clones only, with some absent. The V and J calls and clone size come from that table; D and trimming were worked out from the DNA. The table shows over 450,000 clones, with nearly 90% occurring only once.

The TCR was taken from a man in his late teens or twenties with COVID-19, enrolled during active disease. J is TRBJ2-2 and V is TRBV2; 8 bases are a match to TRBD1. Sequencing was performed on peripheral blood. In DNA, the CDR3 is TGTGCCAGCAGTACAGGGGGTGGGAACACCGGGGAGCTGTTTTTT. Its protein product is CASSTGGGNTGELFF.